The 21 T cell receptor beta chains below were found in one sample sequenced in a study of early T cells in non-severe SARS-CoV-2 infection (dated by TCRdb to about 2021). The library was obtained by 5' RACE. Instrument used: NextSeq 500. TCRdb trimmed public reads at Q25 via fastp, called clones via MiXCR and kept in-frame beta chains. Rows merge per CDR3 protein into single entries with the most common DNA and genes. The sample has around 45,000 distinct CDR3 sequences on record, roughly 7% of them singletons. The top ten clones comprise 6.5% to 9.5% of the sample. Sequencing was done on a sample of whole blood. All receptors derive from an adult who was a healthcare worker with PCR-confirmed SARS-CoV-2 infection or an uninfected control (not recorded which).

This clonotype was counted many times. The chain couples TRBV6-2 or TRBV6-3 to TRBJ2-5, with D perhaps TRBD1 (5 bases). The ends were cut back, 3 bases at V and 3 bases at J, with 8 bases in the middle. This CDR3 has 13 amino acids. In germline, CDR1 is MNHEY, CDR2 SVGEGT. DNA for the CDR3: TGTGCCAGCAGTTATTTCAGGGAAGAGACCCAGTACTTC. This gives the protein CASSYFREETQYF.

This clonotype was recorded at least ten times. The CDR3: CATSQPGQYYNEQFF. CDR3 nucleotide sequence: TGTGCCACCAGTCAGCCGGGACAGTACTACAATGAGCAGTTCTTC. The rearrangement uses TRBV24-1 and TRBJ2-1; 7 nucleotides align to TRBD1. After removal of 6 bases from V and 3 bases from J, the junction contained 7 bases not matched to a gene. CDR3 length: 15 residues. Germline CDR1 is KGHDR and CDR2 is SFDVKD.

This clonotype was counted many times. The chain recombines TRBV28 with TRBJ1-3, with D possibly matching TRBD1 (5 bases). Per the germline V gene, CDR1 is MDHEN and CDR2 is SYDVKM. V was trimmed by 1 base and J by 4 bases, leaving 11 bases between them. This CDR3 has 15 residues. CDR3 sequence reads: CASSLYAGIGNTIYF. In nucleotides, the CDR3 is TGTGCCAGCAGTTTATATGCAGGGATAGGAAACACCATATATTTT.

The chain recombines TRBV27 with TRBJ1-2, with 8 bases that match TRBD1. The CDR3 covers 14 residues. J was trimmed by 8 bases and V by 6 bases; bases with no gene match: 11. The germline V gene encodes CDR1 MNHEY and CDR2 SMNVEV (reference sequence). CDR3 region: CASRASRGRGGYTF. The CDR3 DNA follows: TGTGCCAGCAGAGCTTCCAGGGGGCGCGGCGGCTACACCTTC.

The CDR3 sequence: CSVRQGGTDTQYF. The CDR3 DNA sequence: TGCAGCGTTCGCCAGGGGGGGACAGATACGCAGTATTTT. V is TRBV29-1 and J is TRBJ2-3; either TRBD1 or TRBD2 may fit D (7 bases each). Germline V gene lookup returns CDR1 SQVTM and CDR2 ANQGSEA. The CDR3 has 13 residues. Trimming removed 5 bases at V and 3 bases at J, with 12 bases between.

This clonotype was detected only a few times. Written as DNA, the CDR3 is TGTGCCAGCAGCTTGGGTTCCGCTGGGTTTGGAGAGCAGTACTTC. Its protein product is CASSLGSAGFGEQYF. The chain combines TRBV7-9 with TRBJ2-7; D is uncertain. The germline V and J ends were trimmed by 3 bases and 7 bases, with 19 bases remaining between them. The CDR3 sequence is 15 residues long. CDR1 and CDR2 (germline): SEHNR, FQNEAQ (reference sequence).

At least ten counts were recorded for this clonotype. This chain joins TRBV5-1 and TRBJ1-4; D perhaps matches TRBD1 (5 bases). Per the germline V gene, CDR1 is SGHRS and CDR2 is YFSETQ. Trimming left V 3 bases short and J 13 bases short, with 16 bases between. The CDR3 extends over 13 amino acids. DNA of the CDR3: TGCGCCAGCAGCTCCGTCGGGGCGGAGGGACTGTTTTTT. Encoded protein: CASSSVGAEGLFF.

This clonotype occurred many times. The chain carries TRBV12-3 or TRBV12-4 and TRBJ2-7; TRBD1 matches 8 bases. The CDR3 length is 14 residues. Trimming at V came to 5 bases and at J to 8 bases, leaving 11 bases not matched to a gene. The CDR3 spells CASSAMTGERKQYF. The CDR3 nucleotides are TGTGCCAGCAGTGCCATGACAGGGGAGAGAAAGCAGTACTTC.

This sequence joins TRBV7-9 and TRBJ2-1, with D unclear. Germline CDR1 and CDR2: SEHNR and FQNEAQ (reference sequence). V shed 5 bases and J shed 0 bases, with 11 bases lying between them. The CDR3 consists of 15 residues. Written as DNA, the CDR3 is TGTGCCAGCAGCCGTTCGAGCCCCTCCTACAATGAGCAGTTCTTC. The encoded protein is CASSRSSPSYNEQFF.

The chain couples TRBV7-8 to TRBJ2-5; 9 bases are shared with TRBD1. V shed 5 bases, J shed 4 bases, and the junction held 8 bases outside the gene matches. Germline assignment: CDR1 SGHVS and CDR2 FQNEAQ. This CDR3 contains 15 residues. CDR3 bases: TGTGCCAGCAGCCCAAGGGACAGGGACAGAGAGACCCAGTACTTC. It specifies CASSPRDRDRETQYF. Combining the CDR3 with reference TRBV7-8 and TRBJ2-5 gives the whole variable domain GAGVSQSPRYKVAKRGQDVALRCDPISGHVSLFWYQQALGQGPEFLTYFQNEAQLDKSGLPSDRFFAERPEGSVSTLKIQRTQQEDSAVYLCASSPRDRDRETQYFGPGTRLLVL.

This clonotype was found a few times. V and J are TRBV5-4 and TRBJ1-1; 12 positions match TRBD1. The CDR3 spans 20 residues. The V gene end was trimmed by 5 bases and the J gene end by 5 bases; junction bases not matched to a gene: 22. Looked up from germline, CDR1 is SGHNT and CDR2 is YYREEE (reference sequence). Here the CDR3 DNA reads TGTGCCAGCAGACCCCGGAACCCTGGGACAGGGGGCAAAAAGGGTACTGAAGCTTTCTTT. It yields the protein CASRPRNPGTGGKKGTEAFF.

This clonotype has more than one count but fewer than ten. The J gene is TRBJ2-7, the V gene TRBV7-2; tentatively, D is TRBD2 (5 bases). Between the trimmed V and J ends, which lost 0 bases and 5 bases, there was a span of 11 bases. The CDR3 runs to 14 residues. Per the germline V gene, CDR1 is SGHTA and CDR2 is FQGNSA. The CDR3 coding sequence is TGTGCCAGCAGCTTAGCGCTCTCGAGGGACGAGCAGTACTTC. Translated, it gives CASSLALSRDEQYF.

Only a few counts were recorded for this clonotype. The rearrangement uses TRBV27 and TRBJ1-2, with TRBD1 matching over 7 bases. With V trimmed by 3 bases and J by 4 bases, 5 bases remained unmatched. Per germline, CDR1 MNHEY and CDR2 SMNVEV (reference sequence). CDR3 size: 14 residues. The chain's CDR3 is CASSFLRDSYGYTF. The CDR3 nucleotides read TGTGCCAGCAGTTTTCTTAGGGACAGCTATGGCTACACCTTC.

In this sample, this clonotype turned up many times. The rearrangement uses TRBV6-2 or TRBV6-3 and TRBJ2-2; TRBD1 aligns across 7 bases. The CDR3 has 15 amino acids. V gave up 7 bases and J gave up 4 bases; unmatched junction bases: 9. Germline-derived CDR1 and CDR2 are MNHEY and SVGEGT. The CDR3 DNA reads as TGTGCCAGCAAGGGGGCCCCGGGGAGCACCGGGGAGCTGTTTTTT. Translated, it gives CASKGAPGSTGELFF.

This clonotype was picked up many times. J is TRBJ2-1 and V is TRBV29-1; maybe TRBD1 (5 bases). The germline V gene encodes CDR1 SQVTM and CDR2 ANQGSEA. V lost 4 bases to trimming and J lost 5 bases, with 12 bases between them. The CDR3 totals 13 residues. CDR3 amino acids: CSVAQDTNNEQFF. CDR3 bases: TGCAGCGTTGCACAGGATACTAACAATGAGCAGTTCTTC.

At least ten counts were recorded for this clonotype. The chain links TRBV7-9 to TRBJ1-1; D is ambiguous. There are 12 residues in the CDR3. CDR1 SEHNR and CDR2 FQNEAQ come from the germline V gene (reference sequence). V dropped 3 bases and J dropped 3 bases, with 5 bases sitting between them. The CDR3 region has the DNA TGTGCCAGCAGCTTCGACTACACTGAAGCTTTCTTT. It yields the protein CASSFDYTEAFF. Looking up the rest from reference TRBV7-9 and TRBJ1-1 gives the full variable domain: DTGVSQNPRHKITKRGQNVTFRCDPISEHNRLYWYRQTLGQGPEFLTYFQNEAQLEKSRLLSDRFSAERPKGSFSTLEIQRTEQGDSAMYLCASSFDYTEAFFGQGTRLTVV.

V usage is TRBV4-3 and J usage is TRBJ2-3, with TRBD2 identical over 15 bases. In germline, CDR1 is LGHNA, CDR2 YSLEER. This CDR3 is built from 17 residues. V shed 1 base, J shed 6 bases, and the junction held 5 bases outside the gene matches. The DNA of the CDR3 is TGCGCCAGCAGCCAAGGGACTAGCGGGGGGGCCGGTGATACGCAGTATTTT. As protein: CASSQGTSGGAGDTQYF.

In this sample, this clonotype turned up a few times. Its ends do not fully match the called genes, so a read error is possible. The genes are TRBV5-6 and TRBJ2-3; 12 bases agree with TRBD2. Germline CDR1 and CDR2: SGHDT and YYEEEE. The CDR3 consists of 12 residues. The CDR3 here is CASSYGLAGLLF. The CDR3, as DNA: TGTGCCAGCAGTTATGGACTAGCGGGGTTACTTTTT. Filled out from reference TRBV5-6 and TRBJ2-3, the complete variable domain reads DAGVTQSPTHLIKTRGQQVTLRCSPKSGHDTVSWYQQALGQGPQFIFQYYEEEERQRGNFPDRFSGHQFPNYSSELNVNALLLGDSALYLCASSYGLAGLLFGPGTRLTVL.

The genes are TRBV28 and TRBJ1-2; 12 nucleotides line up with TRBD1. The V and J ends lost 5 bases and 4 bases, in that order; junction bases with no gene match: 8. CDR1 and CDR2 (germline): MDHEN, SYDVKM. This CDR3 is 16 amino acids long. The CDR3 here is CASSPGGTGGGYGYTF. The CDR3 DNA reads as TGTGCCAGCAGTCCCGGGGGGACAGGGGGCGGCTATGGCTACACCTTC.

The chain's CDR3 is CATGPGSQETQYF. The DNA for the CDR3 is TGTGCCACCGGGCCGGGGTCCCAAGAGACCCAGTACTTC. The chain links TRBV5-4 to TRBJ2-5; possibly TRBD2 for D (5 bases). The V gene's germline CDR1 is SGHNT and CDR2 YYREEE (reference sequence). The CDR3 is made up of 13 amino acids. V lost 9 bases and J 1 base, leaving 13 bases between the germline ends.

This sequence joins TRBV7-6 and TRBJ2-7; D is perhaps TRBD2 (5 bases). Germline V lookup: CDR1 SGHVS, CDR2 FNYEAQ. V lost 3 bases and J lost 1, with 13 bases in between. There are 15 residues in the CDR3. This CDR3 is CASSLRVGESYEQYF. As DNA, the CDR3 is TGTGCCAGCAGCTTGCGGGTGGGAGAATCCTACGAGCAGTACTTC. Filled out from reference TRBV7-6 and TRBJ2-7, the complete variable domain reads GAGVSQSPRYKVTKRGQDVALRCDPISGHVSLYWYRQALGQGPEFLTYFNYEAQQDKSGLPNDRFSAERPEGSISTLTIQRTEQRDSAMYRCASSLRVGESYEQYFGPGTRLTVT.